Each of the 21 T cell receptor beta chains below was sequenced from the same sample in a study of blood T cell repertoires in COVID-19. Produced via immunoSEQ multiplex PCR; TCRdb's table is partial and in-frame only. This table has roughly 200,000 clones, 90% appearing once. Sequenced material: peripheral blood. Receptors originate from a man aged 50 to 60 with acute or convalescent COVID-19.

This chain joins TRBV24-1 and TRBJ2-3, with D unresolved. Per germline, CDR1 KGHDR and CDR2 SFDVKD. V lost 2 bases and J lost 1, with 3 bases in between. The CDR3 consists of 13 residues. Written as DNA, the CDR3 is TGTGCCACCAGTGATTCAGGCACAGATACGCAGTATTTT. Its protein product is CATSDSGTDTQYF.

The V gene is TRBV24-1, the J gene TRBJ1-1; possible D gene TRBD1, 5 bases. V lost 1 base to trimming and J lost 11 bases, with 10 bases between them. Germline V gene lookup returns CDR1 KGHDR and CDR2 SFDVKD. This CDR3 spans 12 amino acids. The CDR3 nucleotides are TGTGCCACCAGTGATTTTTCAGGGTATGCTTTCTTT. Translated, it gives CATSDFSGYAFF.

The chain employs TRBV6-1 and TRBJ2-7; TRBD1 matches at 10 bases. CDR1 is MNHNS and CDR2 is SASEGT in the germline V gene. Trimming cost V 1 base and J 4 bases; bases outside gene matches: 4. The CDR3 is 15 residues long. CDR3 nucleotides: TGTGCCAGCAGTGAAGAACCGGGACAGGGGTACGAGCAGTACTTC. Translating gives CASSEEPGQGYEQYF.

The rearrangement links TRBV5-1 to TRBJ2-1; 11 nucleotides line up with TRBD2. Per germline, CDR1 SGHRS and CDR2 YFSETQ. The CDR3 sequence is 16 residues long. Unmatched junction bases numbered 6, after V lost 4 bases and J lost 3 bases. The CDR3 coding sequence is TGCGCCAGCAGCGGTGGACTAGCGGGTTTCTACAATGAGCAGTTCTTC. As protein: CASSGGLAGFYNEQFF.

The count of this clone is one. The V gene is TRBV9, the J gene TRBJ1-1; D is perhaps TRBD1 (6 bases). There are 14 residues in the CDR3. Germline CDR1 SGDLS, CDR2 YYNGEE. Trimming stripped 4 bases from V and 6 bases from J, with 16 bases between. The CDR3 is CASSSRTDLPEAFF. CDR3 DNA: TGTGCCAGCAGCTCACGGACAGACTTGCCTGAAGCTTTCTTT.

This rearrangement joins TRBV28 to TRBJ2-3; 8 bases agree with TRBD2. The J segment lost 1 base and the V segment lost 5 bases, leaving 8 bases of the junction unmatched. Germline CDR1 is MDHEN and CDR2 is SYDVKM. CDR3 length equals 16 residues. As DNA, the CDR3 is TGTGCCAGCAGTACGCCGCGGGGGGCGGGCACAGATACGCAGTATTTT. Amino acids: CASSTPRGAGTDTQYF. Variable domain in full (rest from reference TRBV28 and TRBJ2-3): DVKVTQSSRYLVKRTGEKVFLECVQDMDHENMFWYRQDPGLGLRLIYFSYDVKMKEKGDIPEGYSVSREKKERFSLILESASTNQTSMYLCASSTPRGAGTDTQYFGPGTRLTVL.

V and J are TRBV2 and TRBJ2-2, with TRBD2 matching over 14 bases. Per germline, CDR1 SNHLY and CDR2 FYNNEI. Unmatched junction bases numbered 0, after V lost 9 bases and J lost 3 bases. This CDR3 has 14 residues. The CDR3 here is CARGLAGDTGELFF. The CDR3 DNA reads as TGTGCCAGGGGACTAGCGGGAGACACCGGGGAGCTGTTTTTT.

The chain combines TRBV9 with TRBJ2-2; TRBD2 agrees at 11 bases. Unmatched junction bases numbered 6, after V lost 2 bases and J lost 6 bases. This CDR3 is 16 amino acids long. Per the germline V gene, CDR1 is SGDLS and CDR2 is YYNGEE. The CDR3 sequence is CASSVSGRADAGELFF. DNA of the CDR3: TGTGCCAGCAGCGTTAGCGGGAGGGCCGATGCCGGGGAGCTGTTTTTT.

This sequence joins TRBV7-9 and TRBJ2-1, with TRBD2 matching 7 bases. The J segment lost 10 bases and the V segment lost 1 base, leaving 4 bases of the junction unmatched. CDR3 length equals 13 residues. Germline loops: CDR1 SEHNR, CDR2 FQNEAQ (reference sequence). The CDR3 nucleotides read TGTGCCAGCAGCTTAGACGGGCGGGGGGAGCAGTTCTTC. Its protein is CASSLDGRGEQFF.

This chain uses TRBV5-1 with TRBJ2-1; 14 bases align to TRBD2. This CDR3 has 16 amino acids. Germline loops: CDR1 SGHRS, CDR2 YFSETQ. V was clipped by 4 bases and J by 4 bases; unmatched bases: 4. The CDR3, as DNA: TGCGCCAGCAGCCGCGGACTAGCGGGGGGATACAATGAGCAGTTCTTC. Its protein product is CASSRGLAGGYNEQFF.

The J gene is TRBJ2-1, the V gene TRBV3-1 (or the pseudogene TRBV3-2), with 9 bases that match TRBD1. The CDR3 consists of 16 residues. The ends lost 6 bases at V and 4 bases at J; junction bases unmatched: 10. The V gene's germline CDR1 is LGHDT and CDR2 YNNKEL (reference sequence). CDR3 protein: CASSYTGTGTYNEQFF. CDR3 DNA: TGTGCCAGCAGTTATACCGGGACAGGGACATACAATGAGCAGTTCTTC.

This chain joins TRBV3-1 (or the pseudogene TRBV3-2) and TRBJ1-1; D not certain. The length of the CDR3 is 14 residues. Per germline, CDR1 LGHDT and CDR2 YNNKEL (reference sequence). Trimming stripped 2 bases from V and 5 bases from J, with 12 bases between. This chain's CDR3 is CASSQSGVRTEAFF. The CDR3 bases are TGTGCCAGCAGCCAATCCGGGGTAAGGACTGAAGCTTTCTTT.

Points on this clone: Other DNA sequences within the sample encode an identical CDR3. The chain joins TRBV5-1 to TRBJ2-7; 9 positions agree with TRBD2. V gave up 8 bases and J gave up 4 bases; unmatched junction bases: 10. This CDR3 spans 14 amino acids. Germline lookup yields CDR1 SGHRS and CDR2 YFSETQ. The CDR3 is CASSLGLASYEQYF. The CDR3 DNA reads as TGCGCCAGTTCACTCGGACTAGCGTCGTACGAGCAGTACTTC.

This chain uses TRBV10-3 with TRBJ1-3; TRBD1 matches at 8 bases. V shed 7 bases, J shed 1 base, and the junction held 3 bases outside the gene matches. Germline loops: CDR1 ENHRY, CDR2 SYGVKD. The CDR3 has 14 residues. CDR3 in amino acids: CAIKQGGSGNTIYF. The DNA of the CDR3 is TGTGCCATCAAACAGGGGGGGTCTGGAAACACCATATATTTT.

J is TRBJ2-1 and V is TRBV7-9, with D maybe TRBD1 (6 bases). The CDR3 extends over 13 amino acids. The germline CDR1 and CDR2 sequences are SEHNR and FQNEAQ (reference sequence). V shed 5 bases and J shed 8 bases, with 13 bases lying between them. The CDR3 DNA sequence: TGTGCCAGCAGCCCCAAAGGGGGTCATGAGCAGTTCTTC. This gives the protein CASSPKGGHEQFF.

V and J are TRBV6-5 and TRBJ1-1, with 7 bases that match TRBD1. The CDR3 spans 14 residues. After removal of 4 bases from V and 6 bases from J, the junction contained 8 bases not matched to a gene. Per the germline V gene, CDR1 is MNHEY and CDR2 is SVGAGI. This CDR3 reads CASSWTGGEPEAFF. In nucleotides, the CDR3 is TGTGCCAGCAGTTGGACAGGCGGAGAACCTGAAGCTTTCTTT.

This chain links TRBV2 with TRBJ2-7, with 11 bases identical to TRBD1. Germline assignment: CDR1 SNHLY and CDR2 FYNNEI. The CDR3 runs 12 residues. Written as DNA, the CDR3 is TGTGCCAGCAGTGATCCCGGGACAGGGGGTTTCGTC. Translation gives CASSDPGTGGFV.

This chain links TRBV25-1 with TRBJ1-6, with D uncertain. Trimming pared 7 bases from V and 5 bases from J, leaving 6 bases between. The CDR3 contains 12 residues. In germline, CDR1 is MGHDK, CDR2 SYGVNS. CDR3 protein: CASNRDNSPLHF. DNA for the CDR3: TGTGCCAGCAACCGGGATAATTCACCCCTCCACTTT.

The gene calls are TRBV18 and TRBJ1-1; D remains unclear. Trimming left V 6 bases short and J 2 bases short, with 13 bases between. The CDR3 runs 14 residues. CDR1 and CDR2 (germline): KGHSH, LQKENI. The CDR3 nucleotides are TGTGCCAGCTCTGAGCCCGGAGCTAACACTGAAGCTTTCTTT. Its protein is CASSEPGANTEAFF. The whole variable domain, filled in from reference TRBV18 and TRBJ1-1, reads NAGVMQNPRHLVRRRGQEARLRCSPMKGHSHVYWYRQLPEEGLKFMVYLQKENIIDESGMPKERFSAEFPKEGPSILRIQQVVRGDSAAYFCASSEPGANTEAFFGQGTRLTVV.

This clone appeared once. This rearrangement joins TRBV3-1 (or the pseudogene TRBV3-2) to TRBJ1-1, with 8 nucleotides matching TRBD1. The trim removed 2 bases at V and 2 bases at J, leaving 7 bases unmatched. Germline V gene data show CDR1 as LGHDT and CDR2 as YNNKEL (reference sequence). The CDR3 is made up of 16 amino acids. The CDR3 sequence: CASSQLWDRRNTEAFF. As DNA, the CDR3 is TGTGCCAGCAGCCAACTATGGGACAGGCGAAACACTGAAGCTTTCTTT.

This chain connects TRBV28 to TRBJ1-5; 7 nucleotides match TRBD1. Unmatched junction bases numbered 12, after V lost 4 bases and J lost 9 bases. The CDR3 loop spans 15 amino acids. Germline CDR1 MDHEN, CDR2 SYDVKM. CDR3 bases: TGTGCCAGCAGTTCAACCACAGGGGACTCGCGGCCCCAGCATTTT. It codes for CASSSTTGDSRPQHF.